Presented here are 23 T cell receptor beta chains from one specimen sequenced in a study of monozygotic twins with inflammatory bowel disease. No DNA is given; TCRdb re-called the 5' RACE reads and lists each CDR3 protein once. The ten top clones account for 2.4%, within a sample of under 150,000 distinct CDR3 sequences. What was sequenced was blood. The receptors shown here come from a human donor with ulcerative colitis or Crohn's disease, or a healthy co-twin of an affected twin (not recorded which).

The chain combines TRBV5-6 with TRBJ2-5; absent DNA, TCRdb's TRBD2 call cannot be checked. The germline V gene has CDR1 SGHDT and CDR2 YYEEEE. There are 17 residues in the CDR3. The CDR3 here is CASSSSWSGGYQETQYF.

Here the CDR3 reads CASSIPGELFF. The chain couples TRBV28 to TRBJ2-2. Germline assignment: CDR1 MDHEN and CDR2 SYDVKM. This CDR3 region has 11 residues.

This chain connects TRBV20-1 to TRBJ2-2; as DNA is missing, the TRBD2 call by TCRdb cannot be tested. The CDR3 has 15 amino acids. Germline V gives CDR1 DFQATT, CDR2 SNEGSKA (reference sequence). CDR3 sequence: CSAPDPGLPTGELFF.

The chain is built from TRBV18 and TRBJ1-5. This CDR3 has 14 amino acids. In germline, CDR1 is KGHSH, CDR2 LQKENI. CDR3 in amino acids: CASSPLDSNQPQHF.

J is TRBJ2-1 and V is TRBV29-1; the D call from TCRdb, TRBD2, cannot be confirmed without DNA. CDR3 length equals 16 residues. CDR1 and CDR2 from the germline V gene are SQVTM and ANQGSEA. The CDR3 region is CSVEGGEVPSYNEQFF.

V is TRBV5-1 and J is TRBJ2-1; checking the TCRdb D call of TRBD2 is not possible without DNA. This CDR3 comprises 16 residues. The V gene's germline CDR1 is SGHRS and CDR2 YFSETQ. CDR3 sequence: CASSLAAGGLNNEQFF.

The rearrangement links TRBV6-5 to TRBJ1-5. Per the germline V gene, CDR1 is MNHEY and CDR2 is SVGAGI. The CDR3 has 15 residues. CDR3 loop: CASSLDGYSNQPQHF.

This chain joins TRBV11-2 and TRBJ2-1; the D gene TCRdb calls, TRBD1, cannot be checked with no DNA. The CDR3 is 16 amino acids. Germline values: CDR1 SGHAT, CDR2 FQNNGV. CDR3: CASSWTGGSSYNEQFF.

This chain joins TRBV14 and TRBJ1-1; TCRdb picks TRBD1, but there is no DNA to check that call. CDR3 length: 18 amino acids. CDR1 is SGHDN and CDR2 is FVKESK in the germline V gene. The CDR3 sequence: CASSQIKGTGPADTEAFF.

The rearrangement joins TRBV20-1 to TRBJ1-4. The CDR3 spans 13 residues. Germline V gives CDR1 DFQATT, CDR2 SNEGSKA (reference sequence). This CDR3 is CSAGDGPNEKLFF.

The chain joins TRBV20-1 to TRBJ1-6; TCRdb names TRBD1, which stays unverified in the absence of DNA. The CDR3 is made up of 15 amino acids. The germline V gene has CDR1 DFQATT and CDR2 SNEGSKA (reference sequence). CDR3 residues: CSAEGQGVFARPLHF.

The chain uses TRBV5-1 and TRBJ1-2. This CDR3 has 15 residues. Germline CDR1 reads SGHRS; CDR2 reads YFSETQ. CDR3 in amino acids: CASGLQGGANYGYTF.

This rearrangement joins TRBV5-1 to TRBJ2-3; absent DNA, TCRdb's TRBD2 call cannot be checked. This CDR3 is built from 16 residues. Germline V lookup: CDR1 SGHRS, CDR2 YFSETQ. The CDR3 sequence is CASNLAGALSTDTQYF.

CDR3 in amino acids: CSAPASDRHQETQYF. This chain uses TRBV20-1 with TRBJ2-5; the D call from TCRdb, TRBD1, cannot be confirmed without DNA. Germline V gene sequence: CDR1 DFQATT, CDR2 SNEGSKA (reference sequence). The CDR3 is 15 amino acids.

The chain links TRBV28 to TRBJ1-4. Germline V gene data show CDR1 as MDHEN and CDR2 as SYDVKM. This CDR3 comprises 17 residues. The CDR3 spells CASSLRIGFATNEKLFF.

The rearrangement uses TRBV27 and TRBJ2-7; there is no DNA to check the TCRdb D call of TRBD2. The CDR3 is made up of 17 amino acids. Per the germline V gene, CDR1 is MNHEY and CDR2 is SMNVEV (reference sequence). CDR3 loop: CASSLLPTSGVIDEQYF.

The chain is built from TRBV6-1 and TRBJ1-1; the TRBD1 assignment by TCRdb is unverifiable without DNA. Germline values: CDR1 MNHNS, CDR2 SASEGT. The CDR3 is 15 residues long. This CDR3 is CASRRPGTGRSEAFF.

The rearrangement joins TRBV6-2 or TRBV6-3 to TRBJ2-2; with no DNA, the TCRdb D assignment of TRBD1 cannot be verified. The CDR3 has 17 residues. Germline loops: CDR1 MNHEY, CDR2 SVGEGT. CDR3 region: CASSYGWPGGVTGELFF.

The gene calls are TRBV5-1 and TRBJ2-5; TCRdb proposes TRBD2, but this gene call is untestable without DNA. The V gene's germline CDR1 is SGHRS and CDR2 YFSETQ. The CDR3 loop spans 14 amino acids. This CDR3 is CASSLERTEETQYF.

J is TRBJ1-4 and V is TRBV5-1; TCRdb indicates TRBD1, and absent DNA this call remains unverified. Germline V lookup: CDR1 SGHRS, CDR2 YFSETQ. This CDR3 contains 16 residues. This CDR3 reads CASSLTPGGFDEKLFF.

The chain is built from TRBV5-1 and TRBJ2-2. The V gene's germline CDR1 is SGHRS and CDR2 YFSETQ. The length of the CDR3 is 14 residues. CDR3 sequence reads: CASSPLSNTGELFF.

The genes are TRBV3-1 and TRBJ2-7; TCRdb names TRBD1, which stays unverified in the absence of DNA. Germline V gene sequence: CDR1 LGHDT, CDR2 YNNKEL (reference sequence). CDR3 length equals 15 residues. The CDR3 protein is CASSQAPGQNYEQYF.

V is TRBV28 and J is TRBJ1-5; TCRdb selects TRBD1, and the lack of DNA leaves this call unchecked. The CDR3 spans 13 residues. Germline V lookup: CDR1 MDHEN, CDR2 SYDVKM. The CDR3 loop is CASRVGGNQPQHF. The full variable domain, completed using reference TRBV28 and TRBJ1-5, is DVKVTQSSRYLVKRTGEKVFLECVQDMDHENMFWYRQDPGLGLRLIYFSYDVKMKEKGDIPEGYSVSREKKERFSLILESASTNQTSMYLCASRVGGNQPQHFGDGTRLSIL.